The 13 T cell receptor beta chains listed next were all sequenced from one sample in a study of molecular identifiers for immune sequencing clone quantification. TCRdb reprocessed the PCR reads via MiXCR and lists one record per CDR3 protein. Of tens of thousands of distinct CDR3 sequences in the sample, 21% are singletons; the top ten hold more than 0.85%. The sample comprised naive CD8+ T cells from blood, with Jurkat cell RNA spiked in. Subset: FACS-sorted CD8+CD4-CCR7+CD45RA+ naive T cells. These receptors were collected from a human donor in good health. Some libraries in this study had Jurkat cell RNA spiked in.

This clonotype was seen many times. J is TRBJ2-3 and V is TRBV5-6; maybe TRBD2 (7 bases). V was pared by 0 bases and J by 0 bases, with 14 bases between. Germline values: CDR1 SGHDT, CDR2 YYEEEE. There are 17 residues in the CDR3. DNA for the CDR3: TGTGCCAGCAGCTTGGCTGTGGCGGGGGCTAGCACAGATACGCAGTATTTT. It translates to CASSLAVAGASTDTQYF.

This clonotype was seen repeatedly, ten times or more. The chain uses TRBV7-9 and TRBJ1-6; 7 nucleotides agree with TRBD1. V gave up 5 bases and J gave up 9 bases; unmatched junction bases: 10. Germline CDR1 reads SEHNR; CDR2 reads FQNEAQ (reference sequence). This CDR3 comprises 15 residues. CDR3 region: CASSLRQGGGSPLHF. In nucleotides, the CDR3 is TGTGCCAGCAGCCTACGACAGGGCGGTGGTTCACCCCTCCACTTT.

This clonotype was counted many times. This rearrangement joins TRBV29-1 to TRBJ2-6; possible D gene TRBD2, 6 bases. CDR3 length: 16 residues. From germline, CDR1 is SQVTM and CDR2 ANQGSEA. V was trimmed by 3 bases and J by 0 bases, leaving 12 bases between them. The CDR3 bases are TGCAGCGTTGATGGGCAGGGAGGCTCTGGGGCCAACGTCCTGACTTTC. Residues: CSVDGQGGSGANVLTF.

This clonotype was recorded a few times. The chain couples TRBV10-1 to TRBJ1-5; D is undetermined. CDR1 and CDR2 (germline): WNHNN, SYGVQD (reference sequence). The CDR3 is made up of 16 amino acids. Between the trimmed V and J ends, which lost 0 bases and 6 bases, there was a span of 15 bases. CDR3 in amino acids: CASSESRGAKLQPQHF. The CDR3, as DNA: TGCGCCAGCAGTGAGTCGCGCGGAGCCAAGCTTCAGCCCCAGCATTTT.

This clonotype was found many times. The genes are TRBV19 and TRBJ2-7, with D unclear. V gave up 6 bases and J gave up 3 bases, with 12 bases separating them. This CDR3 is 13 amino acids long. Per the germline V gene, CDR1 is LNHDA and CDR2 is SQIVND (reference sequence). The CDR3 loop reads CASSPDLYYEQYF. DNA for the CDR3: TGTGCCAGTAGCCCGGACCTTTACTACGAGCAGTACTTC.

In regard to this clonotype: An end of the junction differs from the germline gene, which may be a read error. The chain joins TRBV5-6 to TRBJ1-5; 10 bases map to TRBD1. CDR3 size: 17 residues. Germline CDR1 SGHDT, CDR2 YYEEEE. The CDR3 coding sequence is TGTGCCGGCAGCCAGGGACAGGGGCCTTATAGCAATCAGCCCCAGCACTTT. Translation gives CAGSQGQGPYSNQPQHF. The full variable domain, completed using reference TRBV5-6 and TRBJ1-5, is DAGVTQSPTHLIKTRGQQVTLRCSPKSGHDTVSWYQQALGQGPQFIFQYYEEEERQRGNFPDRFSGHQFPNYSSELNVNALLLGDSALYLCAGSQGQGPYSNQPQHFGDGTRLSIL.

This clonotype was seen ten or more times. The chain uses TRBV9 and TRBJ2-2; tentative D call: TRBD1 (6 bases). CDR1 is SGDLS and CDR2 is YYNGEE in the germline V gene. V was cut by 0 bases and J by 2 bases, with 11 bases left in between. The CDR3 spans 16 residues. CDR3 nucleotides: TGTGCCAGCAGCGTAGAGAGAGGGGGAAACACCGGGGAGCTGTTTTTT. Amino acid sequence: CASSVERGGNTGELFF.

This clonotype was detected a few times. The chain employs TRBV27 and TRBJ1-2, with 12 bases fitting TRBD1. The CDR3 length is 14 residues. V dropped 3 bases and J dropped 10; count of bases not matched to a gene: 6. Germline assignment: CDR1 MNHEY and CDR2 SMNVEV (reference sequence). The CDR3 loop reads CASSLGQGAGDYTF. The CDR3 nucleotides are TGTGCCAGCAGTTTGGGACAGGGGGCCGGAGACTACACCTTC.

A note on this clonotype: One base away lies a much larger clone, so this may be a sequencing read error. The CDR3 loop reads CASSFSRLYGQYF. CDR3 DNA sequence: TGTGCCAGCAGCTTTAGTCGCCTCTACGGGCAGTACTTC. The V gene is TRBV7-2, the J gene TRBJ2-7; no firm D call. The CDR3 consists of 13 residues. Looked up from germline, CDR1 is SGHTA and CDR2 is FQGNSA.

About this clonotype itself: A much more abundant neighbour one base away suggests this may be a read error. The chain has TRBV5-6 and TRBJ1-5; D may be TRBD1 (6 bases). CDR1 and CDR2 (germline): SGHDT, YYEEEE. CDR3 length equals 16 residues. The CDR3 here is CASGLGSGQINQPQHF. The DNA for the CDR3 is TGTGCCAGCGGCTTGGGATCTGGACAGATAAATCAGCCCCAGCATTTT.

The chain employs TRBV12-3 or TRBV12-4 and TRBJ1-5; 8 positions match TRBD1. Unmatched junction bases numbered 9, after V lost 11 bases and J lost 3 bases. CDR3 size: 14 residues. The CDR3 region has the DNA TGTGCCGGCATCCAGGGGGCTCTCAATCAGCCCCAGCATTTT. It translates to CAGIQGALNQPQHF.

Regarding this clonotype: This clone may be a read error of a much larger clone one base away. The CDR3 nucleotides read TGTGCCAGCAGCTCAAAGACAGGAGTGAGCACTGAAGCTTTCTTT. It codes for CASSSKTGVSTEAFF. This sequence joins TRBV7-9 and TRBJ1-1; TRBD1 is a possible D gene (6 bases). CDR1 and CDR2 (germline): SEHNR, FQNEAQ (reference sequence). CDR3 length: 15 amino acids. The germline V and J ends were trimmed by 4 bases and 4 bases, with 16 bases remaining between them. Full variable domain (outside the CDR3, taken from reference TRBV7-9 and TRBJ1-1): DTGVSQNPRHKITKRGQNVTFRCDPISEHNRLYWYRQTLGQGPEFLTYFQNEAQLEKSRLLSDRFSAERPKGSFSTLEIQRTEQGDSAMYLCASSSKTGVSTEAFFGQGTRLTVV.

Note on this clonotype: A read error is possible here, since a much larger clone lies one base away. Because the CDR3 is missing its conserved closing phenylalanine or tryptophan, this is likely a read error. This chain joins TRBV7-8 and TRBJ1-5, with a possible D match to TRBD1 (5 bases). The germline V gene encodes CDR1 SGHVS and CDR2 FQNEAQ. V was pared by 5 bases and J by 4 bases, with 12 bases between. The CDR3 covers 14 residues. Here the CDR3 reads CASSHGATNQPQHS. In DNA form, the CDR3 reads TGTGCCAGCAGCCACGGGGCGACTAATCAGCCCCAGCATTCT.